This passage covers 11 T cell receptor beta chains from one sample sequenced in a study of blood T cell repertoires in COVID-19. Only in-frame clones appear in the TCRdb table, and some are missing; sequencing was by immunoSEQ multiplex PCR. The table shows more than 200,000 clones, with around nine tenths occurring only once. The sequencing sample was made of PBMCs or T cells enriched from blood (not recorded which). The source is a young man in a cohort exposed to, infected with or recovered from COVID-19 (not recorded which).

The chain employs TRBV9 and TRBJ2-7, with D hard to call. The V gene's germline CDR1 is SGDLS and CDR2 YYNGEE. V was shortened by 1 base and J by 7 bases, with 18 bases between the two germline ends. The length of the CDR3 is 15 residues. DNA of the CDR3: TGTGCCAGCAGCGTATCGGATAGCCCATTGTTGGAGCAGTACTTC. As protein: CASSVSDSPLLEQYF. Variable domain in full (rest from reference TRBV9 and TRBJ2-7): DSGVTQTPKHLITATGQRVTLRCSPRSGDLSVYWYQQSLDQGLQFLIQYYNGEERAKGNILERFSAQQFPDLHSELNLSSLELGDSALYFCASSVSDSPLLEQYFGPGTRLTVT.

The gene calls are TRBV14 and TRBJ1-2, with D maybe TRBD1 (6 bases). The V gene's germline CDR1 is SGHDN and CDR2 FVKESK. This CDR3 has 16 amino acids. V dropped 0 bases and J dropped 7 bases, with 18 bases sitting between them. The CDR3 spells CASSQDHAGATGGYTF. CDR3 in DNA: TGTGCCAGCAGCCAAGATCACGCGGGGGCGACGGGTGGCTACACCTTC.

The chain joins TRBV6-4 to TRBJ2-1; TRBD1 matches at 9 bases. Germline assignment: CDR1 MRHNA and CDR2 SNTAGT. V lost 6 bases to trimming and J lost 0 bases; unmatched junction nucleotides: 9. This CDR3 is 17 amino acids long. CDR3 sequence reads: CASSPGQGSSSYNEQFF. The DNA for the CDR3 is TGTGCCAGCAGCCCCGGACAGGGGTCTTCCTCCTACAATGAGCAGTTCTTC.

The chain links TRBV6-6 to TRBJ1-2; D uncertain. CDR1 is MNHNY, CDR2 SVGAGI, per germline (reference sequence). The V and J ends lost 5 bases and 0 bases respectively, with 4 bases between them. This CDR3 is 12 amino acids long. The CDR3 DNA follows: TGTGCCAGCAGTGAGGCTAACTATGGCTACACCTTC. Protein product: CASSEANYGYTF.

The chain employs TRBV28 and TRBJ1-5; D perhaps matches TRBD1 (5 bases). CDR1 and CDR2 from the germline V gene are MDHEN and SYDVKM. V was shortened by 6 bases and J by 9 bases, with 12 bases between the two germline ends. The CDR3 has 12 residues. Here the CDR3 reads CASRVGTRPQHF. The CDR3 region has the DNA TGTGCCAGCAGGGTGGGGACTCGGCCCCAGCATTTT.

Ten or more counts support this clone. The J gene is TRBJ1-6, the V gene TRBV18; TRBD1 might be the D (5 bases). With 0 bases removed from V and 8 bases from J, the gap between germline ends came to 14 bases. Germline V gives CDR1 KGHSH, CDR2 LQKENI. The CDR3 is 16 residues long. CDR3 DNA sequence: TGTGCCAGCTCACCACCGCGAGGGGAGGGAGATTCACCCCTCCACTTT. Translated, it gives CASSPPRGEGDSPLHF.

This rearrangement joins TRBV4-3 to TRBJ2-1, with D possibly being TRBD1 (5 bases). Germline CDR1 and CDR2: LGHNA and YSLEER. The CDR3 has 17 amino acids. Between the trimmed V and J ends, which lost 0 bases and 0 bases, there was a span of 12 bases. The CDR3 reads CASSQEGRTSSYNEQFF. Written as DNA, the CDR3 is TGCGCCAGCAGCCAAGAGGGGCGGACGAGCTCCTACAATGAGCAGTTCTTC.

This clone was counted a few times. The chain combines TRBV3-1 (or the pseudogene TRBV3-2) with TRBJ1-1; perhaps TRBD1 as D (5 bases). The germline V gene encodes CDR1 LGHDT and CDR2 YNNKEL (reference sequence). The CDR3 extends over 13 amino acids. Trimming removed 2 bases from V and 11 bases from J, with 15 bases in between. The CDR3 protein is CASSQPPLGVAFF. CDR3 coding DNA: TGTGCCAGCAGCCAACCGCCGTTAGGGGTGGCTTTCTTT.

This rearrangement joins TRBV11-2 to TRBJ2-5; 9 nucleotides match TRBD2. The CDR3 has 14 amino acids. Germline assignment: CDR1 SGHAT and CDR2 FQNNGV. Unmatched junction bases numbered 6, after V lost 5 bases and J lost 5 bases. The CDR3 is CASSPSGIRETQYF. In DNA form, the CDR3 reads TGTGCCAGCAGCCCTAGCGGGATCCGTGAGACCCAGTACTTC.

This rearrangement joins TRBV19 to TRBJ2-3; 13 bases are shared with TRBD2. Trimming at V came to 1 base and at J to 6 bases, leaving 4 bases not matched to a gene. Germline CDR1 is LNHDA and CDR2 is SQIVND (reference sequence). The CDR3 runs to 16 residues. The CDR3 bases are TGTGCCAGTAGTATAGGGACTAGCGGGAGTACCGATACGCAGTATTTT. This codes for CASSIGTSGSTDTQYF.

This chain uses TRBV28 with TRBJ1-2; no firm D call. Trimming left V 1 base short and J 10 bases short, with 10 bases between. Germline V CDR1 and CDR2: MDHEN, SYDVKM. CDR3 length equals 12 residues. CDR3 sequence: CASSLYSGDYTF. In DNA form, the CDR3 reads TGTGCCAGCAGTTTATACAGCGGTGACTACACCTTC.